The entry that follows covers one T cell receptor (beta chain) sequence. The CDR3 length is 14 residues. CDR1 and CDR2 from the germline V gene are LNHDA and SQIVND (reference sequence). V was shortened by 4 bases and J by 4 bases, with 13 bases between the two germline ends. The data were taken from a study of blood T cell repertoires in COVID-19. Across the study: The United States, Italy and Spain supplied acute and convalescent COVID-19 samples. T cells, B-cell-depleted T cells, or PBMCs provided the cDNA or gDNA that served as material.

Authors' processing steps: Estimation of nucleated cell counts relied on the amplification of reference gene primers. Some clones are missing from TCRdb's copy, which holds only in-frame ones; the method was immunoSEQ multiplex PCR. V, J and clone size are those of that table, while D and trimming were read from the DNA. The sample holds roughly 410,000 clones, approximately 87% seen once. In Seattle, patients joined the study during active infection and were tracked longitudinally. The origin of this receptor is an older woman with COVID-19, enrolled during active disease. V and J are TRBV19 and TRBJ1-1; tentatively, D is TRBD1 (5 bases). Sequencing was performed on peripheral blood. The CDR3 here is CASSTREVGTEAFF. The CDR3 nucleotides read TGTGCCAGTAGTACCAGGGAAGTGGGCACTGAAGCTTTCTTT. Variable domain in full (rest from reference TRBV19 and TRBJ1-1): DGGITQSPKYLFRKEGQNVTLSCEQNLNHDAMYWYRQDPGQGLRLIYYSQIVNDFQKGDIAEGYSVSREKKESFPLTVTSAQKNPTAFYLCASSTREVGTEAFFGQGTRLTVV.